This is a list of T cell receptor beta chains from one sample in a study of CD8 T cells in ankylosing spondylitis. TCRdb recomputed calls from the 5' RACE reads with MiXCR, one row per CDR3 protein. This sample has about 64,000 distinct CDR3 sequences, with 6.2% found just once. Sequenced material: synovial fluid, either unsorted or a sorted T cell fraction (not recorded which). The origin of the receptors is a male donor with ankylosing spondylitis. The CDR3 runs from the conserved cysteine through the conserved F or W. D genes are given only for firm matches. Some rows mark clone size as missing; the rest say once, few, many or name a class of expanded clone.

size: -
V: TRBV29-1
J: TRBJ2-2
D: -
DNA: TGCAGCGGGGGGCAGGGTCGGTCCGGGGAGCTGTTTTTT
CDR3: CSGGQGRSGELFF

size: many
V: TRBV9
J: TRBJ2-1
D: -
DNA: TGTGCCAGCAGCGCAGGATTCCCAGGAGCCTTCTACAATGAGCAGTTCTTC
CDR3: CASSAGFPGAFYNEQFF

size: few
V: TRBV9
J: TRBJ2-7
D: -
DNA: TGTGCCAGCAGCGTTGTCCATGGGCAGTACTTC
CDR3: CASSVVHGQYF

size: many
V: TRBV6-2/TRBV6-3
J: TRBJ1-5
D: -
DNA: TGTGCCAGCAGTGGGCAAAGCAATCAGCCCCAGCATTTT
CDR3: CASSGQSNQPQHF

size: few
V: TRBV5-6
J: TRBJ1-5
D: -
DNA: TGTGCCAGCAGCCGGACAAGCAATCAGCCCCAGCATTTT
CDR3: CASSRTSNQPQHF

size: -
V: TRBV9
J: TRBJ2-3
D: TRBD1
DNA: TGTGCCAGCAGCGTCTCGACAGGGAATACGCAGTATTTT
CDR3: CASSVSTGNTQYF

size: many
V: TRBV2
J: TRBJ2-3
D: TRBD2
DNA: TGTGCCAGCAGTGTGTTGCGGGAGGGGGATACGCAGTATTTT
CDR3: CASSVLREGDTQYF

size: many
V: TRBV28
J: TRBJ1-2
D: -
DNA: TGTGCCAGCAGTTCCCCCCGGCGGGAGGCTAACTATGGCTACACCTTC
CDR3: CASSSPRREANYGYTF

size: many
V: TRBV29-1
J: TRBJ2-5
D: -
DNA: TGCAGCGTTGCCGGCGCCCAAGAGACCCAGTACTTC
CDR3: CSVAGAQETQYF

size: -
V: TRBV14
J: TRBJ2-6
D: -
DNA: TGTGCCAGCAGCCAAGTAAGGAGAGATGAGCTCTCTGGGGCCAACGTCCTGACTTTC
CDR3: CASSQVRRDELSGANVLTF

size: many
V: TRBV3-1
J: TRBJ1-4
D: -
DNA: TGTGCCAGCAGCCAAGTTTGGGGGCTGGATAATGAAAAACTGTTTTTT
CDR3: CASSQVWGLDNEKLFF

size: many
V: TRBV5-1
J: TRBJ2-7
D: TRBD1
DNA: TGCGCCAGCAGTACGGACAGGGCACCCTACGAGCAGTACTTC
CDR3: CASSTDRAPYEQYF

size: many
V: TRBV5-1
J: TRBJ2-7
D: -
DNA: TGCGCCAGCAGCTTTGATCTCCAGGGAAGGGAGAGAAACTACGAGCAGTACTTC
CDR3: CASSFDLQGRERNYEQYF

size: many
V: TRBV12-3/TRBV12-4
J: TRBJ1-1
D: -
DNA: TGTGCCAGCAGTTTTCTCCAGAACACTGAAGCTTTCTTT
CDR3: CASSFLQNTEAFF

size: many
V: TRBV5-6
J: TRBJ1-2
D: -
DNA: TGTGCCAGCAGCTTGGGTCCCGCTAGTGGCTACACCTTC
CDR3: CASSLGPASGYTF

size: once
V: TRBV7-2
J: TRBJ2-2
D: -
DNA: TGTGCCAGCAGCTTACGCGGGCTCGGGCAACTACGATTGAACACCGGGGAGCTGTTTTTT
CDR3: CASSLRGLGQLRLNTGELFF

size: many
V: TRBV5-1
J: TRBJ2-1
D: -
DNA: TGCGCCAGCAGCTTGGGACAGCGTTACAATGAGCAGTTCTTC
CDR3: CASSLGQRYNEQFF

size: many
V: TRBV5-1
J: TRBJ2-5
D: TRBD2
DNA: TGCGCCAGCAGCTTGAAACTAGCGGGAAGGGAGACCCAGTACTTC
CDR3: CASSLKLAGRETQYF

size: many
V: TRBV29-1
J: TRBJ2-7
D: TRBD2
DNA: TGCAGCGCAATAAGCGGGAGCCTCTCCTACGAGCAGTACTTC
CDR3: CSAISGSLSYEQYF

size: many
V: TRBV9
J: TRBJ1-2
D: TRBD1
DNA: TGTGCCAGCAGCGTAGATCCGGGACAGGGCTATGGCTACACCTTC
CDR3: CASSVDPGQGYGYTF

size: many
V: TRBV5-1
J: TRBJ1-1
D: -
DNA: TGCGCCAGCAGCCCAGATGCGGGCCGGAACACTGAAGCTTTCTTT
CDR3: CASSPDAGRNTEAFF

size: few
V: TRBV11-2
J: TRBJ1-1
D: -
DNA: TGTGCCAGCAGCTTAACAACAAGGCGGCCGAACACTGAAGCTTTCTTT
CDR3: CASSLTTRRPNTEAFF

size: -
V: TRBV11-3
J: TRBJ1-4
D: -
DNA: TGTGCCAGCAGCCCTTTTGGGGGGTCTGGCGAAAAACTGTTTTTT
CDR3: CASSPFGGSGEKLFF

size: many
V: TRBV11-3
J: TRBJ2-7
D: -
DNA: TGTGCCAGCAGCTTAGCAGAATCGCGGGAGCAGTACTTC
CDR3: CASSLAESREQYF

size: many
V: TRBV11-2
J: TRBJ2-7
D: -
DNA: TGTGCCAGCAGCTTAAACCCTAGATCCGGCGAGCAGTACTTC
CDR3: CASSLNPRSGEQYF

size: many
V: TRBV14
J: TRBJ2-1
D: -
DNA: TGTGCCAGCAGCCAAGACCAGTACAATGAGCAGTTCTTC
CDR3: CASSQDQYNEQFF

size: many
V: TRBV10-3
J: TRBJ1-1
D: TRBD1
DNA: TGTGCCATCAGTACAGACAGGGTAGTAAACACTGAAGCTTTCTTT
CDR3: CAISTDRVVNTEAFF

size: many
V: TRBV6-1
J: TRBJ2-1
D: -
DNA: TGTGCCAGCAGTGCGGGGGCTCTGAGAAGCGCCAAGTTCTTC
CDR3: CASSAGALRSAKFF

size: many
V: TRBV11-2
J: TRBJ2-7
D: -
DNA: TGTGCCAGCAGCTTGGGCCAGGTGGGAGTCCACGAGCAGTACTTC
CDR3: CASSLGQVGVHEQYF